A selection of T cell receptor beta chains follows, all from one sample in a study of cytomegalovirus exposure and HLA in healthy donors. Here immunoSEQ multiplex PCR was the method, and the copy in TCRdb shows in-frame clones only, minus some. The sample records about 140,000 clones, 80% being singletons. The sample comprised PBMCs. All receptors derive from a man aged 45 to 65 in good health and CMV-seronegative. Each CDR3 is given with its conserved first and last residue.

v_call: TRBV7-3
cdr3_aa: CASSLQGLDEQFF

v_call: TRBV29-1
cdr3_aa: CSAQRGNTGELFF

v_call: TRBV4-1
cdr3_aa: CASRGVLRNTEAFF

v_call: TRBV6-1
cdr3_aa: CASSSGQTSNQPQHF

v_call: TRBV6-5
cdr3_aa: CASSYSTQGLVAF

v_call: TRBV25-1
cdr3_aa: CASSDGPGGSNYGYTF

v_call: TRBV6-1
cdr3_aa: CASSEALQETQYF

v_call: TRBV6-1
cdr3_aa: CASALDWASNQPQHF

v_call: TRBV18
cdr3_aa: CASSQGLGGYTF

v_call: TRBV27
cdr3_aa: CATSGGKKYGYTF

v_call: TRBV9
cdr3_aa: CASSVRSGMPYEQYF

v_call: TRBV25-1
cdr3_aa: CASSPIGEQSSYEQYF

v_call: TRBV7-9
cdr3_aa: CASSRGGSTDTQYF

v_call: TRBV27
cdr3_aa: CASIRTGGYYNEQFF

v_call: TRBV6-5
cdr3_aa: CASSSSTGGYGYTF

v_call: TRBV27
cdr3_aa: CASSIRGGYNNEQFF

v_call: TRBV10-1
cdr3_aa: CASRQLAGEVSQETQYF

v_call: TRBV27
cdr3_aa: CASSLNGRRGGSYNEQFF

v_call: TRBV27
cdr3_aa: CASGKTGPSNQPQHF

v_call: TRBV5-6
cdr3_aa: CASSLDSEQYF

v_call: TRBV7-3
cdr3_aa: CASSLLQGYEQYF

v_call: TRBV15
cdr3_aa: CATSVFREVLQETQYF

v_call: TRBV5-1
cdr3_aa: CASSFEQAAVFLPTNYGYTF

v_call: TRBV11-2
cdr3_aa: CASSKHRDRDTEAFF

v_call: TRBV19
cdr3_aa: CATTGLADEQFF

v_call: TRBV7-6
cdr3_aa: CASSLDRDQPQHF

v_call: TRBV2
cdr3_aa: CASSLATSGDYNEQFF

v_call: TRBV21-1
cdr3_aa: CASSPKGTGATYEQYF

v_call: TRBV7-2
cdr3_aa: CASSLRQGEVEQYF

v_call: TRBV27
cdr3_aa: CASHSHQGGGNYGYTF

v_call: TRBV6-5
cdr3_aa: CATKGTHGNYEQYF

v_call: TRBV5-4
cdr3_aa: CASSPWTSGSTDTQYF

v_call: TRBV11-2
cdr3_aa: CASSSNRVRHTEAFF

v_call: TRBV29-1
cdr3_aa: CSVAQGFSNEKLFF

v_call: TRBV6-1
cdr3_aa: CATEAESNTEAFF

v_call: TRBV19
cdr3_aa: CASSISTRTGNSNYGYTF

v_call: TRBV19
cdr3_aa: CASRTTGASYQPQHF

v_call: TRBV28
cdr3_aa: CASSSKRGFGNQPQHF

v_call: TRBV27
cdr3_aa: CASSPTPGTGGNEQFF

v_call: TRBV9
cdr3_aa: CASSVNAQGAVDTIYF

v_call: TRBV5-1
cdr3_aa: CASSERGISGNNEQFF

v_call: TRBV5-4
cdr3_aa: CASSPGTPLGGNYGYTF

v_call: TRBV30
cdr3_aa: CAWSERGETQYF

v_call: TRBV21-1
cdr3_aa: CASILLTAPDHEAFF

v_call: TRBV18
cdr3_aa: CASSQRDRVYEQYF

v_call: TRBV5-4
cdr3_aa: CASSLRLAGGHGANVLTF